Following are 28 T cell receptor beta chains from one sample sequenced in a study of T cells in Graves' hyperthyroidism and ophthalmopathy. Amplified regions were TCR beta CDR3 sequences from RNA transcripts. The TCR CDR3 first-round RT-PCR relied on the HTBI primer set. TCRdb recomputed calls from the multiplex PCR reads with MiXCR, one row per CDR3 protein. The repertoire includes 75,000 to 100,000 distinct CDR3 sequences, roughly 37% of them detected once, and 9.5% to 13% sits in the top ten. The sequencing input was peripheral blood or thyroid tissue (not recorded which). These receptors came from a woman between 25 and 40 years old with Graves' hyperthyroidism.

The rearrangement joins TRBV7-9 to TRBJ1-2; tentative D call: TRBD1 (6 bases). V was cut by 2 bases and J by 8 bases, with 9 bases left in between. CDR1 SEHNR and CDR2 FQNEAQ come from the germline V gene (reference sequence). CDR3 length: 12 amino acids. CDR3 nucleotides: TGTGCCAGCAGCTTACGGGGGGGCGGCTACACCTTC. As protein: CASSLRGGGYTF.

Note on this clonotype: A much larger clone lies a single base off, so this may be a read error. The genes are TRBV6-5 and TRBJ2-7, with TRBD2 matching over 12 bases. Germline V gene lookup returns CDR1 MNHEY and CDR2 SVGAGI. This CDR3 comprises 17 residues. CDR3 coding DNA: TGTGCCAACAGTTTAGCCCTGACTAGCGGGAGTTCCTACGAGCAGTACTTC. It translates to CANSLALTSGSSYEQYF.

Points on this clonotype: The junction and the germline gene differ at one end; a read error may be behind it. This chain connects TRBV7-9 to TRBJ2-7; 12 bases match TRBD2. CDR3 length: 15 amino acids. Per the germline V gene, CDR1 is SEHNR and CDR2 is FQNEAQ (reference sequence). CDR3 in DNA: TGTGCCAACAGCGCACTAGCGGGAGGTCTTTACGAGCGGTACTTC. Its translation is CANSALAGGLYERYF.

Points on this clonotype: This may be a read error, as it is one base from a much larger clone. The chain joins TRBV7-8 to TRBJ2-3; tentative D call: TRBD2 (5 bases). Germline-derived CDR1 and CDR2 are SGHVS and FQNEAQ. This CDR3 has 17 amino acids. Trimming removed 1 base at V and 4 bases at J, with 18 bases between. CDR3 nucleotides: TGTGCCAGCAGCTTAGGGACCTGGCAGATTAGCGCAGATACGCAGTATTTT. It translates to CASSLGTWQISADTQYF.

This clonotype was recorded many times. The junction departs from germline at one end; a sequencing error may be responsible. The chain couples TRBV7-3 to TRBJ2-3, with 7 bases matching TRBD2. The CDR3 covers 14 residues. Germline-derived CDR1 and CDR2 are SGHTA and FQGTGA. The CDR3 DNA reads TGTGCCAGCAGCTTAGGACTAGAAGTTGATACGCATTATTTT. Amino acids: CASSLGLEVDTHYF.

There are many counts of this clonotype. The chain is built from TRBV28 and TRBJ1-2; 8 bases fit TRBD1. From germline, CDR1 is MDHEN and CDR2 SYDVKM. The CDR3 has 16 amino acids. Trimming cost V 8 bases and J 3 bases; bases outside gene matches: 14. The CDR3, as DNA: TGTGCCAGCTTAAGGACAGGGATGAAGTTGGACTATGGCTACACCTTC. Translated: CASLRTGMKLDYGYTF.

This clonotype was detected ten times or more. This chain links TRBV5-1 with TRBJ2-6; D not resolved. Germline CDR1 reads SGHRS; CDR2 reads YFSETQ. Trimming took off 0 bases at V and 0 bases at J, with 13 bases between the two ends. This CDR3 is built from 18 residues. The CDR3 sequence is CASSLEAVRYSGANVLTF. The CDR3 nucleotides are TGCGCCAGCAGCTTGGAGGCGGTAAGGTACTCTGGGGCCAACGTCCTGACTTTC.

The chain recombines TRBV7-6 with TRBJ2-3; perhaps D is TRBD1 or TRBD2 (5 bases each). The CDR3 spans 18 residues. The germline gives CDR1 SGHVS, CDR2 FNYEAQ. Trimming removed 0 bases from V and 0 bases from J, with 16 bases in between. The CDR3 coding sequence is TGTGCCAGCAGCTTAGCCGGAGTAAGGGACCCTAGCACAGATACGCAGTATTTT. Translation: CASSLAGVRDPSTDTQYF.

This clonotype was detected a few times. J is TRBJ2-2 and V is TRBV7-9; D is perhaps TRBD1 (8 bases). With 7 bases removed from V and 5 bases from J, the gap between germline ends came to 17 bases. CDR3 length: 15 residues. Germline values: CDR1 SEHNR, CDR2 FQNEAQ (reference sequence). Here the CDR3 reads CASTHTGGATGELFF. CDR3 bases: TGTGCCAGCACCCATACAGGGGGGGCTACCGGGGAGCTGTTTTTT.

In nucleotides, the CDR3 is TGTGCCAGCAGTCCCAGTGGCGGGGGCGAGTCCCAGTACTTC. Its translation: CASSPSGGGESQYF. The chain carries TRBV7-2 and TRBJ2-5; the D gene is possibly TRBD2 (7 bases). Trimming took off 6 bases at V and 9 bases at J, with 20 bases between the two ends. The CDR3 sequence is 14 residues long. Looked up from germline, CDR1 is SGHTA and CDR2 is FQGNSA.

This clonotype was picked up many times. The gene calls are TRBV20-1 and TRBJ1-5; D uncertain. Between the trimmed V and J ends, which lost 6 bases and 2 bases, there was a span of 11 bases. Per germline, CDR1 DFQATT and CDR2 SNEGSKA (reference sequence). The CDR3 has 13 residues. CDR3 protein: CSANDFGNQPQHF. Here the CDR3 DNA reads TGCAGTGCCAACGACTTTGGCAATCAGCCCCAGCATTTT.

This clonotype was recorded at least ten times. The chain employs TRBV4-2 and TRBJ1-1; no clear D gene. The germline V and J ends were trimmed by 0 bases and 3 bases, with 8 bases remaining between them. This CDR3 spans 14 amino acids. Germline-derived CDR1 and CDR2 are LGHNA and YNFKEQ. For the CDR3, the DNA is TGTGCCAGCAGCCAAGAGAACAGCGACACTGAAGCTTTCTTT. Protein: CASSQENSDTEAFF.

In the case of this clonotype: A read error may account for a junction end that differs from germline. The chain carries TRBV5-3 and TRBJ2-7, with D possibly matching TRBD2 (6 bases). TRBV5-3 is recorded as an ORF, its role being uncertain. CDR3 length: 13 residues. In nucleotides, the CDR3 is TGTGCCAGTACCCCGGAGGGCACCGGGGAGCTGTACTTC. This encodes CASTPEGTGELYF.

At least ten counts were recorded for this clonotype. The rearrangement links TRBV6-1 to TRBJ2-7; no reliable D call. V lost 6 bases to trimming and J lost 2 bases, with 11 bases between them. Germline V CDR1 and CDR2: MNHNS, SASEGT. The CDR3 contains 13 residues. The CDR3 here is CASSHDRAYEQYF. The CDR3 nucleotides read TGTGCCAGCAGCCACGACCGCGCCTACGAGCAGTACTTC.

This clonotype has ten or more counts. The V call is TRBV4-1, the J call TRBJ2-2; D is unclear. This CDR3 comprises 15 residues. The germline V gene has CDR1 MGHRA and CDR2 YSYEKL. Trimming pared 1 base from V and 1 base from J, leaving 7 bases between. The CDR3: CASSQAILNTGELFF. Written as DNA, the CDR3 is TGCGCCAGCAGCCAAGCTATCCTGAACACCGGGGAGCTGTTTTTT.

This clonotype was seen at least ten times. The rearrangement joins TRBV5-5 to TRBJ1-1; tentatively, D is TRBD1 (6 bases). Trimming removed 1 base at V and 2 bases at J, with 9 bases between. CDR1 is SGHKS, CDR2 YYEKEE, per germline (reference sequence). The CDR3 is 14 residues long. This CDR3 reads CASSLQGYNTEAFF. The CDR3 bases are TGTGCCAGCAGCTTGCAGGGGTATAACACTGAAGCTTTCTTT.

A remark on this clonotype: This CDR3 is missing its conserved last phenylalanine or tryptophan, likely due to a read error. The chain uses TRBV5-1 and TRBJ1-2, with D tentatively TRBD1 (6 bases). The CDR3 is 17 amino acids. Trimming removed 2 bases at V and 0 bases at J, with 17 bases between. CDR1 is SGHRS, CDR2 YFSETQ, per germline. Here the CDR3 DNA reads TGCGCCAGCAGCTTAGCCCTCCGGGACACTACTAACTATGGCTACACCCTC. It yields the protein CASSLALRDTTNYGYTL.

This clonotype has ten or more counts. CDR3 bases: TGTGCCAGCAGGGACCGGGAGTCCACCTACGAGCAGTACTTC. Its protein is CASRDRESTYEQYF. V and J are TRBV6-6 and TRBJ2-7, with TRBD2 as a possible D gene (6 bases). Germline V gene data show CDR1 as MNHNY and CDR2 as SVGAGI (reference sequence). This CDR3 is built from 14 residues. The V end lost 6 bases, the J end lost 2 bases, and 14 bases lay between the germline ends.

This clonotype occurred many times. This rearrangement joins TRBV6-6 to TRBJ2-5, with 11 nucleotides matching TRBD2. The CDR3 is 15 residues long. J was trimmed by 0 bases and V by 7 bases; bases with no gene match: 4. Looked up from germline, CDR1 is MNHNY and CDR2 is SVGAGI (reference sequence). CDR3 coding DNA: TGTGCCAGCAATAGACTAGCGGGGTACCAAGAGACCCAGTACTTC. Residues: CASNRLAGYQETQYF.

This clonotype has just one count. A much larger clone sits a single nucleotide away, making a read error possible. The genes are TRBV5-1 and TRBJ2-3, with a weak D call TRBD2 (5 bases). The germline gives CDR1 SGHRS, CDR2 YFSETQ. The CDR3 consists of 12 residues. V lost 2 bases and J lost 4, with 5 bases in between. DNA of the CDR3: TGCGCCAGCAGCTTTAGCGCAGATACGCAGTATTTT. It yields the protein CASSFSADTQYF. Variable domain in full (rest from reference TRBV5-1 and TRBJ2-3): KAGVTQTPRYLIKTRGQQVTLSCSPISGHRSVSWYQQTPGQGLQFLFEYFSETQRNKGNFPGRFSGRQFSNSRSEMNVSTLELGDSALYLCASSFSADTQYFGPGTRLTVL.

This clonotype was seen ten or more times. The gene calls are TRBV7-3 and TRBJ1-1; D unclear. Per the germline V gene, CDR1 is SGHTA and CDR2 is FQGTGA. The CDR3 length is 15 residues. The V and J ends lost 1 base and 6 bases respectively, with 15 bases between them. This CDR3 reads CASSLSVSSNAEAFF. The CDR3 DNA reads as TGTGCCAGCAGCTTAAGCGTCAGTTCTAACGCTGAAGCTTTCTTT.

This clonotype was counted many times. This chain joins TRBV4-1 and TRBJ2-5; 15 nucleotides match TRBD2. With V trimmed by 0 bases and J by 2 bases, 7 bases remained unmatched. The CDR3 runs to 19 residues. Looked up from germline, CDR1 is MGHRA and CDR2 is YSYEKL. The CDR3 DNA is TGCGCCAGCAGCCAAGATGGATGGACTAGCGGGAGGGCGCAAGAGACCCAGTACTTC. As protein: CASSQDGWTSGRAQETQYF.

The sample holds many counts of this clonotype. The J gene is TRBJ1-2, the V gene TRBV20-1; D not certain. Germline V gene lookup returns CDR1 DFQATT and CDR2 SNEGSKA (reference sequence). The CDR3 has 12 residues. Trimming shortened V by 0 bases and J by 5 bases, and 7 bases separated the two germline ends. The CDR3 is CSARDWGYGYTF. The CDR3 nucleotides read TGCAGTGCTAGAGATTGGGGATATGGCTACACCTTC.

The chain is built from TRBV14 and TRBJ1-5; possible D gene TRBD1, 5 bases. V lost 4 bases to trimming and J lost 11 bases, with 21 bases between them. This CDR3 contains 15 residues. Germline CDR1 is SGHDN and CDR2 is FVKESK. Here the CDR3 reads CASSPGLALQETQHF. Written as DNA, the CDR3 is TGTGCCAGCAGCCCGGGACTAGCCCTACAAGAGACCCAGCATTTT.

This clonotype was picked up many times. The junction departs from germline at one end; a sequencing error may be responsible. The rearrangement links TRBV6-6 to TRBJ2-5, with D possibly matching TRBD1 (5 bases). Germline V gene data show CDR1 as MNHNY and CDR2 as SVGAGI (reference sequence). This CDR3 has 13 residues. In nucleotides, the CDR3 is TGTGCCAGCAAGGGGCCCCCCCAAGAGACCCAGTGCTTC. Protein sequence: CASKGPPQETQCF.

The rearrangement uses TRBV2 and TRBJ2-2, with TRBD2 identical over 14 bases. This CDR3 contains 16 residues. J was trimmed by 7 bases and V by 11 bases; bases with no gene match: 12. CDR1 and CDR2 (germline): SNHLY, FYNNEI. CDR3 loop: CAGSPGLAGDGGELFF. The CDR3 coding sequence is TGTGCCGGGAGCCCGGGACTAGCGGGAGACGGCGGGGAGCTGTTTTTT.

In its sample, this clonotype was seen a few times. V gene TRBV27 combines with J gene TRBJ2-7; D remains ambiguous. Germline-derived CDR1 and CDR2 are MNHEY and SMNVEV (reference sequence). CDR3 length: 15 residues. In DNA form, the CDR3 reads TGTGCGAAAAAGGGCGTAGGCCGGATCTTCTACGAGCAGTACTTC. It yields the protein CAKKGVGRIFYEQYF.

This clonotype came up many times. This chain links TRBV28 with TRBJ2-7; D remains ambiguous. Germline V gene data show CDR1 as MDHEN and CDR2 as SYDVKM. Trimming shortened V by 2 bases and J by 4 bases, and 12 bases separated the two germline ends. The CDR3 covers 14 residues. The DNA of the CDR3 is TGTGCCAGCAGTTTAGATGTCTGGGCGTACGAGCAGTACTTC. It codes for CASSLDVWAYEQYF.